These T cell receptor beta chains were read from a single sample in a study of PD-1 blockade in classical Hodgkin lymphoma. TCRdb's table, derived via immunoSEQ multiplex PCR, lists solely in-frame clones and lacks some. The sample holds more than 140,000 clones, less than 80% seen once. The sample in question was peripheral blood mononuclear cells (PBMCs), obtained before the second cycle of nivolumab. These receptors originate from a human donor with classical Hodgkin lymphoma. Each CDR3 is given with its conserved first and last residue. A D gene is named only where the DNA matches it firmly. The size of a clone is reported for some rows only, either as once, few or many, or as a class for expanded clones.

NA	TRBD1	TRBV7-2	TRBJ2-7	CASSQAWLQGVSYEQYF	TGTGCCAGCAGCCAAGCATGGCTCCAGGGGGTTTCCTACGAGCAGTACTTC
NA	NA	TRBV21-1	TRBJ2-7	CASSESYGDRYEQYF	TGCGCCAGCAGTGAGTCTTATGGGGACCGCTACGAGCAGTACTTC
NA	NA	TRBV19	TRBJ1-6	CASSIEGGNPLLYSPLHF	TGTGCCAGTAGTATAGAAGGAGGGAACCCCCTCTTATATTCACCCCTCCACTTT
NA	NA	TRBV19	TRBJ2-1	CASSSFFSYNEQFF	TGTGCCAGTAGCAGTTTTTTCTCCTACAATGAGCAGTTCTTC
NA	TRBD1	TRBV28	TRBJ1-2	CASSRDRDYGYTF	TGTGCCAGCAGCCGGGACAGGGACTATGGCTACACCTTC
few	NA	TRBV9	TRBJ2-1	CASSVDGTGYNEQFF	TGTGCCAGCAGCGTAGATGGGACTGGATACAATGAGCAGTTCTTC
NA	NA	TRBV10-3	TRBJ2-7	CAISEASDEQYF	TGTGCCATCAGTGAGGCTAGCGACGAGCAGTACTTC
NA	TRBD2	TRBV5-4	TRBJ2-3	CASRSLAGGPSTDTQYF	TGTGCCAGCAGGTCGCTTGCGGGGGGGCCCAGCACAGATACGCAGTATTTT
NA	NA	TRBV5-4	TRBJ1-3	CASSATPGNTIYF	TGTGCCAGCAGCGCCACACCAGGAAACACCATATATTTT
few	NA	TRBV19	TRBJ1-5	CASSKGEAQGFNQPQHF	TGTGCCAGTAGTAAAGGCGAAGCCCAAGGATTCAATCAGCCCCAGCATTTT
few	NA	TRBV4-2	TRBJ2-7	CASSQGGGPYEQYF	TGTGCCAGCAGCCAAGGTGGGGGGCCTTACGAGCAGTACTTC
NA	NA	TRBV5-5	TRBJ1-1	CASSLVGGHTEAFF	TGTGCCAGCAGCTTGGTCGGGGGGCACACTGAAGCTTTCTTT
NA	NA	TRBV7-2	TRBJ1-3	CASSSRAGTIYF	TGTGCCAGCAGCTCCCGGGCGGGCACCATATATTTT
NA	NA	TRBV7-2	TRBJ1-1	CASSPPLWNITETNTEAFF	TGTGCCAGCAGCCCACCTTTGTGGAACATAACAGAAACGAACACTGAAGCTTTCTTT
NA	NA	TRBV21-1	TRBJ2-3	CASRVRFKDTQYF	TGTGCCAGCCGCGTAAGATTTAAAGATACGCAGTATTTT
NA	NA	TRBV2	TRBJ2-7	CASSVGYRAGEQYF	TGTGCCAGCAGTGTGGGGTATCGCGCGGGTGAGCAGTACTTC
NA	TRBD1	TRBV6-1	TRBJ1-4	CASSNQGQDNEKLFF	TGTGCCAGCAGCAACCAGGGACAGGATAATGAAAAACTGTTTTTT
NA	NA	TRBV5-1	TRBJ2-3	CASSLGTVTDTQYF	TGCGCCAGCAGCTTGGGGACAGTCACAGATACGCAGTATTTT
few	TRBD1	TRBV7-2	TRBJ1-5	CASSPPGGNGNQPQHF	TGTGCCAGCAGCCCACCAGGGGGCAATGGCAATCAGCCCCAGCATTTT
NA	NA	TRBV11-2	TRBJ1-2	CASSSARNSWDYGYTF	TGTGCCAGCAGCTCCGCCCGAAACAGCTGGGACTATGGCTACACCTTC
NA	TRBD1	TRBV19	TRBJ2-7	CASSVGQGFYEQYF	TGTGCCAGTAGCGTGGGACAGGGATTCTACGAGCAGTACTTC
NA	TRBD1	TRBV7-9	TRBJ2-7	CASSLSLGQGSYEQYF	TGTGCCAGCAGCTTATCTCTGGGACAGGGGTCCTACGAGCAGTACTTC
NA	NA	TRBV7-9	TRBJ2-5	CASSSSRARNETQYF	TGTGCCAGCAGCTCCTCGAGAGCTAGGAATGAGACCCAGTACTTC
NA	NA	TRBV7-9	TRBJ2-3	CASSLDGATDTQYF	TGTGCCAGCAGCTTAGACGGGGCCACAGATACGCAGTATTTT
few	TRBD1	TRBV5-1	TRBJ2-2	CASSFNIGGSGELFF	TGCGCCAGCAGCTTTAATATAGGGGGCTCCGGGGAGCTGTTTTTT
NA	TRBD2	TRBV27	TRBJ2-3	CASSPLTSGSTDTQYF	TGTGCCAGCAGTCCACTGACTAGCGGGAGCACAGATACGCAGTATTTT
once	NA	TRBV7-9	TRBJ2-1	CASSLGYGPPVVDEQFF	TGTGCCAGCAGCTTAGGTTACGGACCCCCGGTTGTCGATGAGCAGTTCTTC
NA	NA	TRBV28	TRBJ1-5	CASSLGGPGFQPQHF	TGTGCCAGCAGTTTGGGGGGTCCCGGCTTCCAGCCCCAGCATTTT
few	TRBD2	TRBV7-2	TRBJ2-7	CASSIGTSFEQYF	TGTGCCAGCAGCATAGGGACTAGTTTCGAGCAGTACTTC
NA	NA	TRBV5-1	TRBJ2-7	CASSLVPESYEQYF	TGCGCCAGCAGCTTGGTTCCGGAATCATACGAGCAGTACTTC
NA	TRBD1	TRBV2	TRBJ1-6	CASRDHTPRTGSNSPLHF	TGTGCCAGCAGAGACCACACCCCACGGACAGGGAGTAATTCACCCCTCCACTTT
NA	TRBD2	TRBV5-4	TRBJ2-1	CASSLGGGGLYNEQFF	TGTGCCAGCAGCTTGGGTGGCGGGGGACTGTACAATGAGCAGTTCTTC
NA	NA	TRBV13	TRBJ2-7	CASSLGTSGSYEQYF	TGTGCCAGCAGCTTAGGGACTAGTGGTTCCTACGAGCAGTACTTC
few	TRBD1	TRBV5-1	TRBJ2-1	CASRIGQGGLNEQFF	TGCGCCAGCAGAATCGGACAGGGGGGACTCAATGAGCAGTTCTTC
NA	NA	TRBV18	TRBJ1-4	CASSSWGAANEKLFF	TGTGCCAGCTCAAGTTGGGGGGCGGCTAATGAAAAACTGTTTTTT
NA	NA	TRBV11-2	TRBJ1-5	CASSLVAGKDQPQHF	TGTGCCAGCAGCTTGGTGGCAGGGAAAGATCAGCCCCAGCATTTT
NA	NA	TRBV28	TRBJ1-5	CASRRGYDQPQHF	TGTGCCAGCAGGAGGGGTTATGATCAGCCCCAGCATTTT
NA	NA	TRBV13	TRBJ2-7	CASSSWGVNYEQYF	TGTGCCAGCAGCTCGTGGGGAGTTAACTACGAGCAGTACTTC
NA	NA	TRBV7-2	TRBJ2-6	CASSLLGANVLTF	TGTGCCAGCAGCTTATTAGGGGCCAACGTCCTGACTTTC
NA	NA	TRBV10-3	TRBJ1-2	CAINSLFGGPDYGYTF	TGTGCCATCAACTCCTTATTCGGGGGGCCAGACTATGGCTACACCTTC
NA	TRBD1	TRBV6-5	TRBJ2-5	CASRKDRVQETQYF	TGTGCCAGCAGAAAAGACAGGGTTCAAGAGACCCAGTACTTC
NA	NA	TRBV2	TRBJ2-2	CASSDTRTGELFF	TGTGCCAGCAGTGATACTAGGACCGGGGAGCTGTTTTTT
NA	NA	TRBV10-3	TRBJ2-2	CAIRSGANTGELFF	TGTGCCATCAGGTCAGGGGCGAACACCGGGGAGCTGTTTTTT
NA	NA	TRBV25-1	TRBJ1-6	CASSESIPVNSPLHF	TGTGCCAGCAGTGAATCTATCCCCGTTAATTCACCCCTCCACTTT
NA	NA	TRBV5-5	TRBJ1-5	CASSLTANQPQHF	TGTGCCAGCAGCTTGACAGCAAATCAGCCCCAGCATTTT
NA	NA	TRBV10-3	TRBJ2-1	CAISEWVYNEQFF	TGTGCCATCAGTGAGTGGGTTTACAATGAGCAGTTCTTC
NA	NA	TRBV6-5	TRBJ2-1	CASSDEVDNEQFF	TGTGCCAGCAGCGACGAGGTCGACAATGAGCAGTTCTTC
once	TRBD1	TRBV6-6	TRBJ2-7	CASSLDRGSDEQYF	TGTGCCAGCAGTTTGGACAGGGGGTCCGACGAGCAGTACTTC
NA	TRBD2	TRBV18	TRBJ2-7	CASSPPGGAYEQYF	TGTGCCAGCTCACCCCCGGGAGGCGCCTACGAGCAGTACTTC
few	NA	TRBV6-5	TRBJ1-5	CASSLTGFGNQPQHF	TGTGCCAGCAGTCTCACAGGGTTTGGCAATCAGCCCCAGCATTTT
NA	TRBD2	TRBV12-5	TRBJ2-3	CASGLGLAGVNTDTQYF	TGTGCTAGTGGTTTAGGACTAGCGGGGGTGAACACAGATACGCAGTATTTT
NA	NA	TRBV28	TRBJ2-7	CASSRGLDEQYF	TGTGCCAGCAGTCGAGGACTGGACGAGCAGTACTTC
once	NA	TRBV6-5	TRBJ2-2	CASSSVASGGELFF	TGTGCCAGCAGTTCCGTAGCATCGGGCGGGGAGCTGTTTTTT
NA	TRBD2	TRBV18	TRBJ2-4	CASSPPSGGLSIQYF	TGTGCCAGCTCACCACCATCCGGGGGGTTAAGCATTCAGTACTTC